This T cell receptor (beta chain) was sequenced for a study of T-cell reconstitution after alpha-beta-depleted transplantation in children. Unique molecular identifiers were incorporated during preparation of the TCRbeta library. Each CDR3 protein is one row after TCRdb ran MiXCR on the PCR reads. The sample has hundreds of thousands of distinct CDR3 sequences; approximately 20% are singletons. The CDR3 consists of 14 residues. Trimming cost V 3 bases and J 5 bases, with 13 bases left between them. This clonotype originated in a human donor who donated a stem cell graft to a child with acute lymphoblastic leukemia. The chain carries TRBV12-3 or TRBV12-4 and TRBJ2-5; D unresolved. Here the sequenced sample was PBMCs from the stem cell graft donor, taken from the stem cell graft. Written as DNA, the CDR3 is TGTGCCAGCAGTTTGCTCGACCTCTTGGAGACCCAGTACTTC. Its protein product is CASSLLDLLETQYF.